This TCR beta chain was identified in a study of neurological immune-mediated disorders. Study-level points and caveats: Among expanded clones, no CDR3 amino acid sequences were shared across subjects, a pattern suggesting private repertoires in all groups.

This clonotype was observed many times. What it binds is unknown. Template-switch 5'RACE cDNA synthesis added a 10-nucleotide unique molecular identifier. In TCRdb, the 5' RACE reads were re-called with MiXCR into one record per CDR3 protein. The table lists roughly 100,000 distinct CDR3 sequences, roughly 3.5% of them singletons. The sequenced sample consisted of PBMCs. The TCR comes from a woman between 18 and 29 years old with multiple sclerosis.

CDR3 region: CSVGEISYEQYF. CDR3 nucleotide sequence: TGCAGCGTGGGGGAAATTAGCTACGAGCAGTACTTC. V and J are TRBV29-1 and TRBJ2-7; D might be TRBD1 or TRBD2, each matching 5 bases. With 6 bases removed from V and 3 bases from J, the gap between germline ends came to 12 bases. Germline loops: CDR1 SQVTM, CDR2 ANQGSEA. This CDR3 has 12 residues.